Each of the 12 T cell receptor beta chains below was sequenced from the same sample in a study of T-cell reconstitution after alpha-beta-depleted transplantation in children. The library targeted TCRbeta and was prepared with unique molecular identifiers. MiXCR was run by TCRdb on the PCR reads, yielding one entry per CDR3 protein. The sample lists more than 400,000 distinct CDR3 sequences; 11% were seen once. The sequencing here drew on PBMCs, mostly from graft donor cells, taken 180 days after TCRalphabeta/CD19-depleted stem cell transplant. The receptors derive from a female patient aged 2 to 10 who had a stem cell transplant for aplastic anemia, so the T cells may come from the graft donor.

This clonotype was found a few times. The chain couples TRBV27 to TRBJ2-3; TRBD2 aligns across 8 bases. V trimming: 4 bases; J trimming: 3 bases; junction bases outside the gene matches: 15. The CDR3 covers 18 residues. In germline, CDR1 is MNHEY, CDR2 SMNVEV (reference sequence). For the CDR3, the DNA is TGTGCCAGCAGTTCCTTAGCGGGACGGACCTTTGCAACAGATACGCAGTATTTT. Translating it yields CASSSLAGRTFATDTQYF.

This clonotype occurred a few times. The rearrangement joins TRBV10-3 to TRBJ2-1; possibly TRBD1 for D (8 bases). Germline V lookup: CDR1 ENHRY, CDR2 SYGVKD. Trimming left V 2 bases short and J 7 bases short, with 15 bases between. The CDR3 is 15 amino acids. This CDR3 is CAISELGQGGNEQFF. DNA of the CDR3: TGTGCCATCAGTGAGCTAGGACAGGGAGGGAATGAGCAGTTCTTC.

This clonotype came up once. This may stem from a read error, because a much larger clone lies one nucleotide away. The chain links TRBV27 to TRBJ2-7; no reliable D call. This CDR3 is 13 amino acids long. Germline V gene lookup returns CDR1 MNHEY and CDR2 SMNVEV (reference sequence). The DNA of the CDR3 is TGTGCCAGCAGTTTCAAGGGCTCCTACGCGCAGTACTTC. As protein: CASSFKGSYAQYF.

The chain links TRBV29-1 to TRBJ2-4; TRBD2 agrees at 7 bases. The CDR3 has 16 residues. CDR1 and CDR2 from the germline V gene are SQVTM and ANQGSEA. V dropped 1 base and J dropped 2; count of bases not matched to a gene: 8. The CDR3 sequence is CSVEVKGRGTKNIQYF. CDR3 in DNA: TGCAGCGTTGAAGTAAAGGGGAGGGGTACCAAAAACATTCAGTACTTC.

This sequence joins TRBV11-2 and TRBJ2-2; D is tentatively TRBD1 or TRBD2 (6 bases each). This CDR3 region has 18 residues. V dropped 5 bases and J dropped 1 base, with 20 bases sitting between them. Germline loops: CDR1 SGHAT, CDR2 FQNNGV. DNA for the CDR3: TGTGCCAGCAGCCCGTTTGGGCCCCGGGGGCGGAACACCGGGGAGCTGTTTTTT. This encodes CASSPFGPRGRNTGELFF. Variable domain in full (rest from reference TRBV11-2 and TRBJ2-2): EAGVAQSPRYKIIEKRQSVAFWCNPISGHATLYWYQQILGQGPKLLIQFQNNGVVDDSQLPKDRFSAERLKGVDSTLKIQPAKLEDSAVYLCASSPFGPRGRNTGELFFGEGSRLTVL.

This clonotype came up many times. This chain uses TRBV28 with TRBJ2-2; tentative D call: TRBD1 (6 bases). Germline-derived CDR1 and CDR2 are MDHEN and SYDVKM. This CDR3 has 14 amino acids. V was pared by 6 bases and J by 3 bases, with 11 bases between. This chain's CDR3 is CASRRQGHTGELFF. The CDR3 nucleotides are TGTGCCAGCAGACGCCAGGGGCACACCGGGGAGCTGTTTTTT. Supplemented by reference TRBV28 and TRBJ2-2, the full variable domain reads DVKVTQSSRYLVKRTGEKVFLECVQDMDHENMFWYRQDPGLGLRLIYFSYDVKMKEKGDIPEGYSVSREKKERFSLILESASTNQTSMYLCASRRQGHTGELFFGEGSRLTVL.

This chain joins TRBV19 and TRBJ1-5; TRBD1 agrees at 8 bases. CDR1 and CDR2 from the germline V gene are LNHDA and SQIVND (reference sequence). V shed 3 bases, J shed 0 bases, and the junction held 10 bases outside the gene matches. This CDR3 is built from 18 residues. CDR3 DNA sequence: TGTGCCAGTAGTATTCGGAGCGGACAGGGACATAGCAATCAGCCCCAGCATTTT. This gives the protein CASSIRSGQGHSNQPQHF.

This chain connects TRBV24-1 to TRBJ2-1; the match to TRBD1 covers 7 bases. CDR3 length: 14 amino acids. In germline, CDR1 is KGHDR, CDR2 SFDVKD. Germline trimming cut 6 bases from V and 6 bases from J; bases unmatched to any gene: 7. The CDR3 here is CATSPGQNLNEQFF. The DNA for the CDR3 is TGTGCCACCAGTCCGGGACAGAACCTCAATGAGCAGTTCTTC.

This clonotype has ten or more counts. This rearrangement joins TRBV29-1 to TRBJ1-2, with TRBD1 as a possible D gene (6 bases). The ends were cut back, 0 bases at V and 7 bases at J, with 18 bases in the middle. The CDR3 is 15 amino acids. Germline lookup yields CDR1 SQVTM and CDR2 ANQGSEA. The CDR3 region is CSVEDLGKTGRGYTF. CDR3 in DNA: TGCAGCGTTGAAGATCTGGGGAAAACAGGGCGTGGCTACACCTTC.

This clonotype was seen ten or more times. This CDR3 reads CASSLSGLEQYF. The CDR3 DNA sequence: TGTGCCAGCAGTTTATCAGGGCTCGAGCAGTACTTC. This sequence joins TRBV12-3 or TRBV12-4 and TRBJ2-7; maybe TRBD1 (5 bases). V lost 2 bases and J lost 6, with 8 bases in between. CDR3 length equals 12 residues.

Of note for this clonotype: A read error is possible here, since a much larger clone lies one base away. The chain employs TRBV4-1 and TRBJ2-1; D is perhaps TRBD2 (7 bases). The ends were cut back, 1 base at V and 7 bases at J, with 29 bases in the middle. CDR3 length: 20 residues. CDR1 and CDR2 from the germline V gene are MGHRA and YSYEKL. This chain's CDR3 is CASSQVVLYLRGRISNEQFF. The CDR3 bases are TGCGCCAGCAGCCAAGTAGTTTTATATTTGCGGGGGCGGATCTCGAATGAGCAGTTCTTC.

CDR3: CASSPRTSRSNEQFF. Here the CDR3 DNA reads TGTGCCAGCTCACCTAGGACTAGCAGGAGCAATGAGCAGTTCTTC. This chain links TRBV18 with TRBJ2-1; 8 nucleotides match TRBD2. Germline lookup yields CDR1 KGHSH and CDR2 LQKENI. This CDR3 region has 15 residues. V shed 3 bases, J shed 6 bases, and the junction held 7 bases outside the gene matches.